These 20 T cell receptor beta chains came from one sample sequenced in a study of OX40 agonist ivuxolimab in advanced cancers. Data came from immunoSEQ multiplex PCR; TCRdb stores just in-frame clones and leaves some out. The sample contains over 70,000 clones, 85% to 90% of which appear only once. The material sequenced was CD4+ or CD8+ T cells sorted from blood, taken in a trial of the OX40 agonist ivuxolimab. These receptors all come from an adult with an advanced solid tumor such as melanoma, head and neck, liver or kidney cancer.

This chain connects TRBV19 to TRBJ2-5; 13 nucleotides agree with TRBD2. Per the germline V gene, CDR1 is LNHDA and CDR2 is SQIVND (reference sequence). This CDR3 contains 17 residues. V shed 5 bases, J shed 1 base, and the junction held 7 bases outside the gene matches. The CDR3: CASSLRGLAGLQETQYF. The DNA for the CDR3 is TGTGCCAGTAGTCTCCGGGGACTAGCGGGGCTCCAAGAGACCCAGTACTTC.

The chain links TRBV30 to TRBJ2-5, with D hard to call. The CDR3 runs 14 residues. V lost 3 bases to trimming and J lost 1 base, with 12 bases between them. Germline values: CDR1 GTSNPN, CDR2 SVGIG (reference sequence). CDR3 protein: CAWSDGYFQETQYF. The DNA for the CDR3 is TGTGCCTGGAGCGACGGCTACTTCCAAGAGACCCAGTACTTC.

The rearrangement joins TRBV19 to TRBJ2-3; TRBD2 matches 9 bases. The CDR3 sequence is 14 residues long. Germline V gene lookup returns CDR1 LNHDA and CDR2 SQIVND (reference sequence). V dropped 4 bases and J dropped 3; count of bases not matched to a gene: 2. CDR3 coding DNA: TGTGCCAGTAGTAGCGGGAGGGAAACAGATACGCAGTATTTT. Amino acid sequence: CASSSGRETDTQYF.

Only a few counts were recorded for this clone. The V and J genes are TRBV25-1 and TRBJ2-2; D possibly uses TRBD1 or TRBD2 (5 bases each). The CDR3 covers 14 residues. V was trimmed by 6 bases and J by 1 base, leaving 9 bases between them. Germline lookup yields CDR1 MGHDK and CDR2 SYGVNS. CDR3 sequence: CASRGEQNTGELFF. CDR3 in DNA: TGTGCCAGCAGGGGGGAACAGAACACCGGGGAGCTGTTTTTT.

Here the CDR3 reads CASRPYTGSFYEQYF. CDR3 coding DNA: TGTGCCAGCAGACCTTATACGGGATCCTTCTACGAGCAGTACTTC. V usage is TRBV6-1 and J usage is TRBJ2-7; D is perhaps TRBD2 (5 bases). Germline-derived CDR1 and CDR2 are MNHNS and SASEGT. The CDR3 is 15 amino acids. Deletions cut 6 bases from V and 3 bases from J, with 18 bases between.

This rearrangement joins TRBV27 to TRBJ1-1, with a possible D match to TRBD1 (5 bases). V lost 0 bases and J lost 4, with 12 bases in between. Germline V gene data show CDR1 as MNHEY and CDR2 as SMNVEV (reference sequence). The CDR3 sequence is 15 residues long. The CDR3 DNA is TGTGCCAGCAGTTTATCTGAACGGGGGTTCACTGAAGCTTTCTTT. Translated, it gives CASSLSERGFTEAFF.

This clone was observed a single time. This rearrangement joins TRBV18 to TRBJ2-1, with 11 bases fitting TRBD2. The CDR3 loop spans 16 amino acids. Per the germline V gene, CDR1 is KGHSH and CDR2 is LQKENI. The junction had 8 bases not matched to a gene; V was cut back by 6 bases and J by 4 bases. The CDR3 sequence: CASSFSGTSGYNEQFF. CDR3 coding DNA: TGTGCCAGCTCCTTCAGCGGGACTAGCGGTTACAATGAGCAGTTCTTC.

The chain employs TRBV4-1 and TRBJ2-7; D is ambiguous. CDR1 is MGHRA and CDR2 is YSYEKL in the germline V gene. CDR3 length: 14 amino acids. V lost 5 bases to trimming and J lost 1 base, with 12 bases between them. The CDR3, as DNA: TGCGCCAGCAGCGGATGGAGTGGTTCCTACGAGCAGTACTTC. Its translation: CASSGWSGSYEQYF.

The chain combines TRBV9 with TRBJ2-7; TRBD1 or TRBD2 may be the D gene (5 bases each). The CDR3 runs to 14 residues. V gave up 1 base and J gave up 1 base, with 9 bases separating them. Germline CDR1 and CDR2: SGDLS and YYNGEE. The CDR3 coding sequence is TGTGCCAGCAGCGTATCGGGGCGGTCCTACGAGCAGTACTTC. Protein sequence: CASSVSGRSYEQYF.

This clone was found once. The chain combines TRBV28 with TRBJ1-5; D is perhaps TRBD1 (5 bases). Trimming removed 7 bases at V and 2 bases at J, with 15 bases between. CDR1 and CDR2 (germline): MDHEN, SYDVKM. The CDR3 has 15 residues. The CDR3 DNA reads TGTGCCAGCATTGCAGGGCTTTTTGGCAATCAGCCCCAGCATTTT. This sequence encodes CASIAGLFGNQPQHF.

The chain links TRBV7-6 to TRBJ2-7; D may be TRBD1 (6 bases). Germline CDR1 reads SGHVS; CDR2 reads FNYEAQ. Trimming left V 5 bases short and J 2 bases short, with 10 bases between. The CDR3 loop spans 13 amino acids. CDR3 nucleotides: TGTGCCAGCAGCGACAGGCTCACCTACGAGCAGTACTTC. Its protein is CASSDRLTYEQYF.

The chain combines TRBV2 with TRBJ1-4; no clear D gene. This CDR3 comprises 13 residues. The germline V gene has CDR1 SNHLY and CDR2 FYNNEI. Deletions cut 7 bases from V and 5 bases from J, with 11 bases between. The CDR3 region is CASIGLMNEKLFF. The CDR3 DNA follows: TGTGCCAGCATTGGACTGATGAATGAAAAACTGTTTTTT.

V usage is TRBV9 and J usage is TRBJ2-2; D not certain. Trimming shortened V by 0 bases and J by 7 bases, and 13 bases separated the two germline ends. Germline lookup yields CDR1 SGDLS and CDR2 YYNGEE. There are 15 residues in the CDR3. The CDR3 loop reads CASSVEGRGGGELFF. As DNA, the CDR3 is TGTGCCAGCAGCGTAGAAGGGCGAGGCGGCGGGGAGCTGTTTTTT. The full variable domain, rest sourced from reference TRBV9 and TRBJ2-2, is DSGVTQTPKHLITATGQRVTLRCSPRSGDLSVYWYQQSLDQGLQFLIQYYNGEERAKGNILERFSAQQFPDLHSELNLSSLELGDSALYFCASSVEGRGGGELFFGEGSRLTVL.

This clone has only one observation. The chain is built from TRBV2 and TRBJ2-6; no firm D call. Trimming stripped 1 base from V and 11 bases from J, with 6 bases between. The CDR3 runs to 12 residues. CDR1 is SNHLY, CDR2 FYNNEI, per germline. The CDR3 loop reads CASSEDNYVLTF. CDR3 nucleotides: TGTGCCAGCAGTGAAGATAATTACGTCCTGACTTTC.

The chain recombines TRBV6-5 with TRBJ1-5; D remains ambiguous. This CDR3 spans 13 amino acids. Germline V gene sequence: CDR1 MNHEY, CDR2 SVGAGI. Trimming stripped 7 bases from V and 2 bases from J, with 9 bases between. CDR3 nucleotides: TGTGCCAGCAAAGGGTCGGGCAATCAGCCCCAGCATTTT. Translation: CASKGSGNQPQHF.

This clone came up once. The chain employs TRBV7-9 and TRBJ2-6; TRBD1 aligns across 10 bases. The V segment lost 5 bases and the J segment 2 bases; nucleotides outside the gene matches: 6. This CDR3 has 17 residues. Germline CDR1 and CDR2: SEHNR and FQNEAQ (reference sequence). CDR3 residues: CASSGPGTGAGANVLTF. The CDR3 DNA reads as TGTGCCAGCAGCGGACCCGGGACAGGGGCTGGGGCCAACGTCCTGACTTTC.

V and J are TRBV30 and TRBJ2-7; maybe TRBD2 (5 bases). Germline CDR1 GTSNPN, CDR2 SVGIG (reference sequence). There are 13 residues in the CDR3. V was cut by 4 bases and J by 5 bases, with 15 bases left in between. The CDR3, as DNA: TGTGCCTGGAACCCAGTGAGGGTCAACGAGCAGTACTTC. Amino acids: CAWNPVRVNEQYF.

This chain links TRBV7-9 with TRBJ2-4, with unresolved D. This CDR3 region has 13 residues. Germline lookup yields CDR1 SEHNR and CDR2 FQNEAQ (reference sequence). Between the trimmed V and J ends, which lost 5 bases and 7 bases, there was a span of 12 bases. The CDR3 sequence is CASSEKHGNIQYF. In DNA, the CDR3 is TGTGCCAGCAGCGAAAAGCACGGGAACATTCAGTACTTC.

The V and J genes are TRBV6-1 and TRBJ2-4, with 10 nucleotides matching TRBD1. Per germline, CDR1 MNHNS and CDR2 SASEGT. The CDR3 covers 19 residues. V gave up 4 bases and J gave up 2 bases; unmatched junction bases: 14. The CDR3 DNA sequence: TGTGCCAGCAGTGCTCCCCCCTGGACAGGGGGGAGCACCAAAAACATTCAGTACTTC. Its protein is CASSAPPWTGGSTKNIQYF.

This sequence joins TRBV6-1 and TRBJ2-3; 8 bases align to TRBD1. The V gene end was trimmed by 5 bases and the J gene end by 7 bases; junction bases not matched to a gene: 8. The CDR3 contains 14 residues. CDR1 is MNHNS, CDR2 SASEGT, per germline. CDR3 bases: TGTGCCAGCAGTTCTCGGACAGGGAGGAATACGCAGTATTTT. This encodes CASSSRTGRNTQYF.